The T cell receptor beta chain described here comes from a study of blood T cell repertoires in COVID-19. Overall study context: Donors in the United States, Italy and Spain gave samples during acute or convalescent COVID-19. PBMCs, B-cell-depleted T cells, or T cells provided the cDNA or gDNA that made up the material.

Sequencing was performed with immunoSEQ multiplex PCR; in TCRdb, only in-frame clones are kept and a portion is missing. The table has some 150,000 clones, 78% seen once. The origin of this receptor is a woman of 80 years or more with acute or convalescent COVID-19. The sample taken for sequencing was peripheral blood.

CDR3 nucleotide sequence: TGCGCCAGCAGCTTGGCCGGACAGGGTCGTTCACCCCTCCACTTT. Translation: CASSLAGQGRSPLHF. V gene TRBV5-1 combines with J gene TRBJ1-6, with 8 bases identical to TRBD1. Trimming removed 0 bases from V and 9 bases from J; junction bases left unmatched: 5. The CDR3 loop spans 15 amino acids. CDR1 is SGHRS and CDR2 is YFSETQ in the germline V gene.